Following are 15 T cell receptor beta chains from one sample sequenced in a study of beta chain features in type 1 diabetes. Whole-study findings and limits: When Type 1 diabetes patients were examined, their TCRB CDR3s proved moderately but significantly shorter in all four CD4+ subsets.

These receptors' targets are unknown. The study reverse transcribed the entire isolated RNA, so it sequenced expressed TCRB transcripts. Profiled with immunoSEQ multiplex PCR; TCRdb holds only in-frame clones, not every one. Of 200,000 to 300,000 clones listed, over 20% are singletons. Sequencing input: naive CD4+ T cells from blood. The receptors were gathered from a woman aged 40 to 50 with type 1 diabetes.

Here the CDR3 DNA reads TGTGCCATCAGTGAGGGAGGCTATCTAGCCAAAAACATTCAGTACTTC. It specifies CAISEGGYLAKNIQYF. This rearrangement joins TRBV10-3 to TRBJ2-4; D possibly corresponds to TRBD2 (5 bases). In germline, CDR1 is ENHRY, CDR2 SYGVKD. This CDR3 region has 16 residues. The ends were cut back, 2 bases at V and 0 bases at J, with 11 bases in the middle.

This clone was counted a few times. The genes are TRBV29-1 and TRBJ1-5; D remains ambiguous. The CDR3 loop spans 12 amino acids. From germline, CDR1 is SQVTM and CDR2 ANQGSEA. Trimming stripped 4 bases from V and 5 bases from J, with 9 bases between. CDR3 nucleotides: TGCAGCGTTGGCGAGAGCGATCAGCCCCAGCATTTT. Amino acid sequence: CSVGESDQPQHF.

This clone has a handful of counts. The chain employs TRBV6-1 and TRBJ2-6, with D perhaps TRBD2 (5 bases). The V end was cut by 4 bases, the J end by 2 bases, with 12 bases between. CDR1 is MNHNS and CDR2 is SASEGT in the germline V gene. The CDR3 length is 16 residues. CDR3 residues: CASSVEGDPGANVLTF. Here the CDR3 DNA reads TGTGCCAGCAGTGTTGAGGGAGACCCTGGGGCCAACGTCCTGACTTTC.

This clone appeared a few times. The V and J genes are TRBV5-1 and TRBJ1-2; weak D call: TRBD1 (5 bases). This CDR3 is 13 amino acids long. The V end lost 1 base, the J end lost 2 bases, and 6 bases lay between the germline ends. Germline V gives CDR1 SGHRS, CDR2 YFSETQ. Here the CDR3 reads CASSLRQNYGYTF. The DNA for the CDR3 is TGCGCCAGCAGCTTGCGACAGAACTATGGCTACACCTTC.

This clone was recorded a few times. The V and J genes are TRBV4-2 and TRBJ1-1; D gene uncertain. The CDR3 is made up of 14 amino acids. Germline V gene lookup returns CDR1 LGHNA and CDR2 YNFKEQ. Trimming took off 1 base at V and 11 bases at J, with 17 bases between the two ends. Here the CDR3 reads CASSQVMAPSWAFF. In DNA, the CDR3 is TGTGCCAGCAGCCAAGTGATGGCCCCGTCGTGGGCTTTCTTT.

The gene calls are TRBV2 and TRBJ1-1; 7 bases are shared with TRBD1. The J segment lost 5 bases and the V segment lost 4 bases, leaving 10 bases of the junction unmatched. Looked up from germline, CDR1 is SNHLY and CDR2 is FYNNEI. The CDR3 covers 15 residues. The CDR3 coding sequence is TGTGCCAGCAGTGCGCAGGGACAGAGGGGGACTGAAGCTTTCTTT. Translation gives CASSAQGQRGTEAFF.

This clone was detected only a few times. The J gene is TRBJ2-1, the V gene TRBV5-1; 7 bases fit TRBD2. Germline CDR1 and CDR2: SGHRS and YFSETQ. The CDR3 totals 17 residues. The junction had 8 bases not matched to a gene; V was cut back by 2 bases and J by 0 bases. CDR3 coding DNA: TGCGCCAGCAGCTTTTTCCGGGGGGTCGACTCCTACAATGAGCAGTTCTTC. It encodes CASSFFRGVDSYNEQFF. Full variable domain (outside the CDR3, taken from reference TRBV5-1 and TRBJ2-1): KAGVTQTPRYLIKTRGQQVTLSCSPISGHRSVSWYQQTPGQGLQFLFEYFSETQRNKGNFPGRFSGRQFSNSRSEMNVSTLELGDSALYLCASSFFRGVDSYNEQFFGPGTRLTVL.

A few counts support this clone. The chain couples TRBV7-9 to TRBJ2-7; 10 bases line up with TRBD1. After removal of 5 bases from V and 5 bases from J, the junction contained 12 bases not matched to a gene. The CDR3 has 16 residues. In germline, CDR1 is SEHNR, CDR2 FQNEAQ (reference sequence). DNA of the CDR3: TGTGCCAGCAGCCCACTGATGACAGGGGGCCAAAACGAGCAGTACTTC. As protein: CASSPLMTGGQNEQYF.

CDR3 coding DNA: TGTGCCAGCAGTGAACGAGGGTCCCGCGGAGAAGGCTACACCTTC. Translated: CASSERGSRGEGYTF. The chain links TRBV25-1 to TRBJ1-2; no clear D gene. V lost 2 bases and J 8 bases, leaving 18 bases between the germline ends. The germline gives CDR1 MGHDK, CDR2 SYGVNS. CDR3 length: 15 residues.

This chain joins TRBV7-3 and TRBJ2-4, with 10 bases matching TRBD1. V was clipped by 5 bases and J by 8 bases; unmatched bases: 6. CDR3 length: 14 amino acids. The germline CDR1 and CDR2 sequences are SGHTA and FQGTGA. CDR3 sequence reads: CASSRDRGSDIQYF. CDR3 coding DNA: TGTGCCAGCAGCCGGGACAGGGGTTCGGACATTCAGTACTTC.

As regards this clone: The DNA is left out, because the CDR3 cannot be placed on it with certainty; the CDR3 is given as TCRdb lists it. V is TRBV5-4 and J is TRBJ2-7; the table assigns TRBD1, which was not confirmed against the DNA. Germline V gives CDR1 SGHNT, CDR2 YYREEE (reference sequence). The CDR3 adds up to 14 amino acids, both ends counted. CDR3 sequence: CASSLTGVPGEQYF.

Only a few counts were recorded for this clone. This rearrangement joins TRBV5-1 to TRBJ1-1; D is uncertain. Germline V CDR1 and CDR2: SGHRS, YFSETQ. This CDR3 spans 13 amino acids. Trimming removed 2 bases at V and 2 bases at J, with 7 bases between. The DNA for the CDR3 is TGCGCCAGCAGCTTCCAGGAAAACACTGAAGCTTTCTTT. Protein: CASSFQENTEAFF.

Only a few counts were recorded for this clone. This CDR3 reads CASGSDRSETQYF. The CDR3 coding sequence is TGTGCTAGTGGCTCGGACAGGTCAGAGACCCAGTACTTC. V and J are TRBV12-5 and TRBJ2-5, with 7 bases that match TRBD1. V shed 6 bases and J 4 bases; nucleotides not matched to a gene: 5. Germline CDR1 LGHNT, CDR2 FRNRAP. The CDR3 has 13 residues.

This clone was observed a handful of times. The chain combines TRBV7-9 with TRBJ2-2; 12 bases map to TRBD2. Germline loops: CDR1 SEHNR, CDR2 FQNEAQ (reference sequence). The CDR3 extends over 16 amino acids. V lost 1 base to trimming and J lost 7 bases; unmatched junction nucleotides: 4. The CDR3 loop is CASSLGLAGEFGELFF. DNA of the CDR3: TGTGCCAGCAGCTTAGGACTAGCGGGAGAATTCGGGGAGCTGTTTTTT. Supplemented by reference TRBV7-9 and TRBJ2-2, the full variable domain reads DTGVSQNPRHKITKRGQNVTFRCDPISEHNRLYWYRQTLGQGPEFLTYFQNEAQLEKSRLLSDRFSAERPKGSFSTLEIQRTEQGDSAMYLCASSLGLAGEFGELFFGEGSRLTVL.

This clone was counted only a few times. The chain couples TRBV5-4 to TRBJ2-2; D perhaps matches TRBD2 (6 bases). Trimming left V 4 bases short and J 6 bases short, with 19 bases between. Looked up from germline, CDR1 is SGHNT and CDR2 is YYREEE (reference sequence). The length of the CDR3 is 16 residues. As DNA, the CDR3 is TGTGCCAGCAGCCACAGCGGGCCAACTATACCCGGGGAGCTGTTTTTT. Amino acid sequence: CASSHSGPTIPGELFF.